The clone carrying this T cell receptor (beta chain) was seen a handful of times. These data are taken from a study of blood T cell repertoires in COVID-19. Study background: The study drew acute and convalescent COVID-19 samples from the United States, Italy and Spain. T cells, B-cell-depleted T cells, or PBMCs supplied cDNA or gDNA.

Authors' processing steps: Amplification from reference gene primers served as the basis for estimated nucleated cell counts. Profiling relied on immunoSEQ multiplex PCR, and the TCRdb table lists in-frame clones only, not all of them. V, J and clone size are taken as reported in that table, and D and trimming were inferred from the DNA itself. The sample lists roughly 220,000 clones, 75% to 85% occurring once. Trimming removed 7 bases from V and 4 bases from J; junction bases left unmatched: 10. Germline V gene lookup returns CDR1 SEHNR and CDR2 FQNEAQ (reference sequence). There are 14 residues in the CDR3.

The origin of this receptor is a middle-aged woman who had recovered from COVID-19. The specimen sequenced was peripheral blood. The chain links TRBV7-9 to TRBJ2-7; 7 nucleotides align to TRBD2. Written as DNA, the CDR3 is TGTGCCAGCACCCAACTAGCGATCGGGTACGAGCAGTACTTC. Amino acids: CASTQLAIGYEQYF.